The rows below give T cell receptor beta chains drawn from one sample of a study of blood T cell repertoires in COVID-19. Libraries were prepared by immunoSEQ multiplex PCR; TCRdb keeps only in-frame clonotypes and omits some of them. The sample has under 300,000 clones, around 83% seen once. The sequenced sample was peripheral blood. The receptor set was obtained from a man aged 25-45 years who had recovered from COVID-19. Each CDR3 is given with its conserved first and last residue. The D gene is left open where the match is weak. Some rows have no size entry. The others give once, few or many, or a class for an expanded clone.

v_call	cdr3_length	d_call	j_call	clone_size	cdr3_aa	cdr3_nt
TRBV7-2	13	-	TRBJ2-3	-	CASSTSRLDTQYF	TGTGCCAGCAGCACTAGTCGGTTAGATACGCAGTATTTT
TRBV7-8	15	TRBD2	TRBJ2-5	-	CASSFWGGEIETQYF	TGTGCCAGCAGCTTTTGGGGGGGTGAAATAGAGACCCAGTACTTC
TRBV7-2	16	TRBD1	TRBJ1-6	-	CASSLLNRGNNSPLHF	TGTGCCAGCAGCTTACTAAACAGGGGGAATAATTCACCCCTCCACTTT
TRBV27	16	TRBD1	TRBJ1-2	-	CASNLRMETGYYGYTF	TGTGCCAGCAACTTGAGAATGGAGACAGGGTACTATGGCTACACCTTC
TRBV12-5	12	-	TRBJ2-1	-	CASGRTANEQFF	TGTGCTAGTGGAAGGACAGCAAATGAGCAGTTCTTC
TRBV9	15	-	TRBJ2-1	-	CASSTRPSSYNEQFF	TGTGCCAGCAGCACTCGTCCGAGCTCCTACAATGAGCAGTTCTTC
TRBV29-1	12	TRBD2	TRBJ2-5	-	CSGRGGQETQYF	TGCAGCGGGCGGGGGGGTCAAGAGACCCAGTACTTC
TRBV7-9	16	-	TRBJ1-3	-	CASSLSGVSSGNTIYF	TGTGCCAGCAGCTTAAGCGGGGTGAGCTCTGGAAACACCATATATTTT
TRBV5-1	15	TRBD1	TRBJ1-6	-	CASSKDRGTNSPLHF	TGCGCCAGCAGCAAGGACAGGGGAACGAATTCACCCCTCCACTTT
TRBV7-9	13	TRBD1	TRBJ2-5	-	CASRLGQGETQYF	TGTGCCAGCAGGCTCGGACAGGGAGAGACCCAGTACTTC
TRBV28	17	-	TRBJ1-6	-	CASSLSVGGSYNSPLHF	TGTGCCAGCAGTTTATCGGTGGGGGGATCCTATAATTCACCCCTCCACTTT
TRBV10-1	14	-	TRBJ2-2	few	CASSDTGNTGELFF	TGCGCCAGCAGTGATACAGGGAACACCGGGGAGCTGTTTTTT
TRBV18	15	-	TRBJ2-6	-	CASSPQGTGANVLTF	TGTGCCAGCTCACCACAGGGGACTGGGGCCAACGTCCTGACTTTC
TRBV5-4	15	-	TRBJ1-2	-	CASSPPAGTNYGYTF	TGTGCCAGCAGCCCCCCCGCCGGGACTAACTATGGCTACACCTTC
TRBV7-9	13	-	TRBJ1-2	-	CASSLVGGYGYTF	TGTGCCAGCAGCTTAGTTGGCGGCTATGGCTACACCTTC
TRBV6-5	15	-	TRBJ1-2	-	CASSPTQATVYGYTF	TGTGCCAGCAGTCCGACACAGGCGACCGTCTATGGCTACACCTTC
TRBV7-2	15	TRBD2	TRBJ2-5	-	CASSLKRGGQETQYF	TGTGCCAGCAGCTTGAAGCGGGGGGGCCAAGAGACCCAGTACTTC
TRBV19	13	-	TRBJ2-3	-	CASSGQSGETQYF	TGTGCCAGTAGTGGACAATCGGGAGAAACGCAGTATTTT
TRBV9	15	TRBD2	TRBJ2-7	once	CASSRGREFGFEQYF	TGTGCCAGCAGCCGGGGGAGGGAGTTCGGGTTCGAGCAGTACTTC
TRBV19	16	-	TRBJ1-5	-	CASSRFTGDSNQPQHF	TGTGCCAGTAGTAGGTTCACGGGAGATAGCAATCAGCCCCAGCATTTT
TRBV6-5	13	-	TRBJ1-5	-	CASSRGFYQPQHF	TGTGCCAGCAGTAGGGGGTTTTACCAGCCCCAGCATTTT
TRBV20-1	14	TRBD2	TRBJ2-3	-	CSASSRGGPDTQYF	TGCAGTGCTAGTTCCCGCGGGGGGCCAGATACGCAGTATTTT
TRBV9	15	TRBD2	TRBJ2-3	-	CASSRFSGATDTQYF	TGTGCCAGCAGCCGATTCAGCGGGGCCACAGATACGCAGTATTTT
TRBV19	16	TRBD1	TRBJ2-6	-	CASSKSWTGPKGVLTF	TGTGCCAGTAGTAAATCCTGGACAGGCCCTAAGGGCGTCCTGACTTTC
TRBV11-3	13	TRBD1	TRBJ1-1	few	CASSQGANTEAFF	TGTGCCAGCAGCCAGGGGGCGAACACTGAAGCTTTCTTT
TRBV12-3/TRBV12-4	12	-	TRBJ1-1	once	CASSMGRGEAFF	TGTGCCAGCAGTATGGGTCGGGGTGAAGCTTTCTTT
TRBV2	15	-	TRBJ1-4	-	CASSDRGQANEKLFF	TGTGCCAGCAGTGACCGGGGACAAGCGAATGAAAAACTGTTTTTT
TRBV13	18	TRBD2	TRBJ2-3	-	CASSLRTSGGGGTDTQYF	TGTGCCAGCAGCCTCAGGACTAGCGGGGGCGGGGGCACAGATACGCAGTATTTT
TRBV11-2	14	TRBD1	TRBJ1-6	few	CASNTGTGWSPLHF	TGTGCCAGCAACACCGGGACAGGGTGGTCACCCCTCCACTTT
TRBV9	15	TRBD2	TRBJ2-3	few	CASSLGLAAYDTQYF	TGTGCCAGCAGCCTTGGACTAGCGGCCTACGATACGCAGTATTTT
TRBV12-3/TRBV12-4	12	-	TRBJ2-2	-	CASSRMGAKLFF	TGTGCCAGCAGTCGTATGGGGGCTAAGCTGTTTTTT
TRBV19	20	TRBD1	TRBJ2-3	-	CASSSRDRGVERPEGDTQYF	TGTGCCAGTAGTAGCCGGGACAGGGGGGTCGAGCGCCCCGAGGGAGATACGCAGTATTTT
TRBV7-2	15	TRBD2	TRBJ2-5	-	CASSTASGGAETQYF	TGTGCCAGCAGCACTGCTAGCGGGGGGGCGGAGACCCAGTACTTC
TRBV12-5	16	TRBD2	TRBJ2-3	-	CASGPTAGGVTDTQYF	TGTGCTAGTGGTCCGACAGCGGGGGGGGTGACAGATACGCAGTATTTT